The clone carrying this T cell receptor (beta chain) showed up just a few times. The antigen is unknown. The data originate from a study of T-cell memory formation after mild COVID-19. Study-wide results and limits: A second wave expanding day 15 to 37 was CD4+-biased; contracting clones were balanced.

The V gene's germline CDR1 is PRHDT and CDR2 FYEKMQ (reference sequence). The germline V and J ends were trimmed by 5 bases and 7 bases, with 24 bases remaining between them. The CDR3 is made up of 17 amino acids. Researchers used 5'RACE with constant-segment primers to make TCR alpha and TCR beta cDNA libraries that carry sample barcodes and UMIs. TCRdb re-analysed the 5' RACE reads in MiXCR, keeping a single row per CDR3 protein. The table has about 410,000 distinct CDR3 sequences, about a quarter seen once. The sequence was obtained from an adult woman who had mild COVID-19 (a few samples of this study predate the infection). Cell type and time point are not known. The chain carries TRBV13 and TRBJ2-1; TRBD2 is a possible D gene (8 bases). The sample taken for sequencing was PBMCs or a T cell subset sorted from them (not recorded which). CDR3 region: CASSPSWGLGGENEQFF. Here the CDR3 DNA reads TGTGCCAGCAGCCCCTCGTGGGGACTAGGGGGCGAAAATGAGCAGTTCTTC.